This is a list of T cell receptor beta chains from one sample in a study of technical replicates of blood from a few donors. Generated by immunoSEQ multiplex PCR, the TCRdb table keeps only in-frame clones and is missing some. The sample yields 95,000 to 100,000 clones, around 96% seen once. The sample comprised T cells isolated from PBMCs. The receptor source for this set is a human donor in good health. Both conserved end residues are part of each CDR3. D genes are given only for firm matches. Rows may omit the clone size; those that give it use once, few, many or a size class.

j_call,v_call,clone_size,d_call,cdr3_length,cdr3_aa,cdr3_nt
TRBJ2-2,TRBV19,-,TRBD1,15,CASRQDREGTGELFF,TGTGCCAGTAGGCAAGACAGGGAAGGAACCGGGGAGCTGTTTTTT
TRBJ2-6,TRBV5-1,-,-,14,CASSFAGGANVLTF,TGCGCCAGCAGCTTCGCCGGTGGGGCCAACGTCCTGACTTTC
TRBJ2-7,TRBV10-2,-,TRBD2,15,CASNPSAGGPYEQYF,TGCGCCAGCAACCCTAGCGCGGGAGGTCCCTACGAGCAGTACTTC
TRBJ1-5,TRBV28,-,-,14,CASSLTGFNQPQHF,TGTGCCAGCAGTTTGACAGGCTTCAATCAGCCCCAGCATTTT
TRBJ2-7,TRBV9,-,-,13,CASSVAGVHEQYF,TGTGCCAGCAGCGTAGCAGGGGTCCACGAGCAGTACTTC
TRBJ2-2,TRBV9,-,-,18,CASSVGFGGVRNTGELFF,TGTGCCAGCAGCGTAGGGTTCGGCGGGGTGCGGAACACCGGGGAGCTGTTTTTT
TRBJ2-1,TRBV5-4,-,-,16,CASSLVGARSYNEQFF,TGTGCCAGCAGCTTGGTAGGAGCGCGTAGTTACAATGAGCAGTTCTTC
TRBJ1-5,TRBV28,-,TRBD1,15,CASSLSDREYQPQHF,TGTGCCAGCAGTTTATCGGACAGGGAATATCAGCCCCAGCATTTT
TRBJ2-2,TRBV5-4,-,TRBD1,18,CASSLKKLQGFHTGELFF,TGTGCCAGCAGCTTAAAGAAGCTACAGGGGTTTCATACCGGGGAGCTGTTTTTT
TRBJ2-7,TRBV29-1,-,TRBD1,13,CSVDGDRGHEQYF,TGCAGCGTTGATGGGGACAGGGGTCACGAGCAGTACTTC
TRBJ2-7,TRBV19,-,-,17,CASSIWVTDSYTYEQYF,TGTGCCAGTAGTATTTGGGTTACGGACAGCTACACCTACGAGCAGTACTTC
TRBJ2-7,TRBV29-1,-,-,12,CSVGARDYEQYF,TGCAGCGTTGGGGCCAGGGACTACGAGCAGTACTTC
TRBJ2-1,TRBV29-1,-,TRBD2,13,CSVGLAGANEQFF,TGCAGCGTTGGACTAGCGGGAGCCAATGAGCAGTTCTTC
TRBJ1-2,TRBV30,-,TRBD1,13,CAWSVGRGLGYTF,TGTGCCTGGAGTGTGGGCAGGGGGCTTGGCTACACCTTC
TRBJ2-1,TRBV2,-,-,13,CASIQGFHNEQFF,TGTGCCAGCATCCAGGGGTTTCACAATGAGCAGTTCTTC
TRBJ2-5,TRBV30,few,TRBD2,15,CAWSEGLGISETQYF,TGTGCCTGGAGTGAGGGACTAGGGATTTCAGAGACCCAGTACTTC
TRBJ2-7,TRBV14,-,TRBD1,16,CASSLKAYRGPYEQYF,TGTGCCAGCAGCCTAAAAGCCTACAGGGGGCCCTACGAGCAGTACTTC
TRBJ2-3,TRBV7-9,-,-,16,CASSPLSPLSTDTQYF,TGTGCCAGCAGCCCCCTGTCCCCCCTCAGCACAGATACGCAGTATTTT
TRBJ1-1,TRBV6-8,-,TRBD1,21,CASSQWGQGGSEPRGSVRAFF,TGTGCCAGCAGTCAATGGGGACAGGGCGGGTCCGAACCTCGGGGTAGTGTACGAGCTTTCTTT
TRBJ2-7,TRBV2,-,TRBD1,14,CASSEDRGPYEQYF,TGTGCCAGCAGTGAGGACAGGGGTCCCTACGAGCAGTACTTC
TRBJ1-4,TRBV7-9,-,TRBD1,14,CASSSGQPNEKLFF,TGTGCCAGCAGCTCGGGACAGCCTAATGAAAAACTGTTTTTT
TRBJ1-2,TRBV14,-,TRBD1,14,CASSLWDRVDGYTF,TGTGCCAGCAGCCTCTGGGACAGGGTGGATGGCTACACCTTC
TRBJ1-2,TRBV12-5,-,-,15,CASGSLGVDSHGYTF,TGTGCTAGTGGTTCCCTCGGGGTCGACTCACATGGCTACACCTTC
TRBJ2-2,TRBV7-8,once,-,14,CASSLYRSTGELFF,TGTGCCAGCAGCTTGTACAGGTCGACCGGGGAGCTGTTTTTT
TRBJ2-1,TRBV5-1,-,-,16,CASSERGGPGFNEQFF,TGCGCCAGCAGCGAACGTGGAGGGCCGGGATTTAATGAGCAGTTCTTC
TRBJ2-1,TRBV19,-,-,16,CASSVQAFSSYNEQFF,TGTGCCAGTAGTGTACAGGCCTTCAGCTCCTACAATGAGCAGTTCTTC
TRBJ1-2,TRBV18,-,-,14,CASSPSGGSYGYTF,TGTGCCAGCTCACCATCCGGCGGGAGTTATGGCTACACCTTC
TRBJ1-2,TRBV28,-,-,14,CASRETGTDYGYTF,TGTGCCAGCAGGGAGACAGGAACGGACTATGGCTACACCTTC
TRBJ2-7,TRBV4-1,-,TRBD2,16,CASSLQKSGNPYEQYF,TGCGCCAGCAGCCTCCAGAAGAGCGGGAACCCCTACGAGCAGTACTTC
TRBJ2-2,TRBV5-6,-,-,14,CASSRGMTTGELFF,TGTGCCAGCAGCCGGGGGATGACCACCGGGGAGCTGTTTTTT
TRBJ1-1,TRBV29-1,few,-,11,CSAPGNTEAFF,TGCAGCGCCCCCGGGAACACTGAAGCTTTCTTT
TRBJ1-1,TRBV12-5,-,-,14,CASSRGKGDTEAFF,TGTGCTAGTTCCAGAGGGAAGGGGGACACTGAAGCTTTCTTT
TRBJ1-1,TRBV7-2,-,TRBD1,16,CASRETGGLMNTEAFF,TGTGCCAGCAGAGAGACAGGGGGCCTCATGAACACTGAAGCTTTCTTT
TRBJ1-2,TRBV7-9,-,TRBD1,15,CASSLTGQRDYGYTF,TGTGCCAGCAGCTTAACGGGACAGCGAGACTATGGCTACACCTTC
TRBJ2-3,TRBV29-1,-,TRBD2,16,CSVGLLAGGRTDTQYF,TGCAGCGTTGGGCTGCTAGCGGGAGGCCGCACAGATACGCAGTATTTT
TRBJ2-5,TRBV11-2,-,TRBD1,17,CASSFRITGGAGETQYF,TGTGCCAGCAGCTTTAGGATTACAGGGGGCGCGGGGGAGACCCAGTACTTC
TRBJ1-2,TRBV7-3,-,-,15,CASSPTGVNNYGYTF,TGTGCCAGCAGCCCGACCGGAGTGAATAACTATGGCTACACCTTC
TRBJ2-1,TRBV6-5,-,-,15,CASRRKSGSYNEQFF,TGTGCCAGCCGCCGGAAGAGCGGCTCCTACAATGAGCAGTTCTTC
TRBJ2-7,TRBV29-1,-,-,12,CSVQTAGREQYF,TGCAGCGTCCAGACGGCGGGTCGGGAGCAGTACTTC
TRBJ2-7,TRBV7-6,-,-,12,CASSWIADEQYF,TGTGCCAGCAGCTGGATAGCGGACGAGCAGTACTTC
TRBJ2-2,TRBV5-4,-,TRBD1,17,CASSPPGTGIYTGELFF,TGTGCCAGCAGCCCGCCCGGGACAGGGATATACACCGGGGAGCTGTTTTTT
TRBJ2-3,TRBV7-8,-,TRBD1,16,CASRPSRGQGTDTQYF,TGTGCCAGCAGACCGTCGCGGGGACAGGGGACAGATACGCAGTATTTT
TRBJ2-4,TRBV7-9,-,-,15,CASSSRASGADIQYF,TGTGCCAGCAGCTCCCGGGCCTCGGGAGCTGACATTCAGTACTTC
TRBJ2-5,TRBV7-7,-,-,15,CASSLVWGEKETQYF,TGTGCTAGCAGCTTAGTGTGGGGGGAAAAAGAGACCCAGTACTTC
TRBJ2-7,TRBV19,-,-,13,CASSIGVTYEQYF,TGTGCCAGTAGTATTGGAGTTACCTACGAGCAGTACTTC
TRBJ2-2,TRBV5-5,once,TRBD1,16,CASSFIRGLDNGELFF,TGTGCCAGCAGCTTCATAAGGGGGCTGGACAACGGGGAGCTGTTTTTT
TRBJ2-3,TRBV28,-,TRBD2,16,CASSFGTSGAEDTQYF,TGTGCCAGCAGCTTTGGGACTAGCGGGGCCGAAGATACGCAGTATTTT
TRBJ2-7,TRBV4-1,-,TRBD1,16,CASSQDFRGLPYEQYF,TGCGCCAGCAGCCAAGATTTTAGGGGGCTTCCCTACGAGCAGTACTTC
TRBJ2-5,TRBV6-1,-,TRBD1,17,CASSEARGTGRGETQYF,TGTGCCAGCAGTGAAGCGCGGGGGACAGGGAGGGGAGAGACCCAGTACTTC
TRBJ2-1,TRBV7-9,-,TRBD2,15,CASSFDTTGGEKQFF,TGTGCCAGCAGCTTCGACACCACGGGGGGGGAGAAGCAGTTCTTC
TRBJ1-6,TRBV11-2,-,-,14,CASSSTLGYSPLHF,TGTGCCAGCAGCTCAACCTTGGGCTATTCACCCCTCCACTTT
TRBJ1-2,TRBV5-1,-,-,14,CASSPSTGVEGYTF,TGCGCCAGCAGCCCATCGACGGGGGTAGAGGGCTACACCTTC
TRBJ2-1,TRBV13,-,TRBD2,15,CASSPGLAGNNEQFF,TGTGCCAGCAGCCCGGGACTAGCGGGAAACAATGAGCAGTTCTTC
TRBJ1-2,TRBV6-5,-,-,14,CASSPRRSVFGYTF,TGTGCCAGCAGTCCCCGGCGGAGCGTCTTTGGCTACACCTTC
TRBJ2-7,TRBV28,-,TRBD1,18,CASSPTHIRTGSGAEQYF,TGTGCCAGCAGTCCCACTCACATCCGGACAGGGAGCGGTGCCGAGCAGTACTTC
TRBJ1-2,TRBV28,-,TRBD1,17,CASSLRWTGGAHYGYTF,TGTGCCAGCAGTTTACGGTGGACAGGGGGCGCTCACTATGGCTACACCTTC
TRBJ2-2,TRBV4-1,-,-,20,CASSQVQAEYGLANTGELFF,TGCGCCAGCAGCCAAGTACAAGCGGAATACGGGCTCGCGAACACCGGGGAGCTGTTTTTT
TRBJ2-4,TRBV19,-,-,17,CASSIVGGEKAKNIQYF,TGTGCCAGTAGTATAGTCGGGGGAGAAAAGGCCAAAAACATTCAGTACTTC
TRBJ1-1,TRBV5-1,once,TRBD1,15,CASSLWDSLNTEAFF,TGCGCCAGCAGCTTGTGGGACAGCCTGAACACTGAAGCTTTCTTT